The source of this T cell receptor beta chain is a study of patients and donors after allogeneic stem cell transplantation. CDR1 is DFQATT and CDR2 is SNEGSKA in the germline V gene (reference sequence). J was trimmed by 5 bases and V by 5 bases; bases with no gene match: 12. The length of the CDR3 is 16 residues. This clonotype was counted a few times. TCRdb recomputed calls from the RT-PCR reads with MiXCR, one row per CDR3 protein. The sample contains about a million distinct CDR3 sequences, roughly 18% of which appear only once. This chain joins TRBV20-1 and TRBJ2-7; 13 nucleotides align to TRBD2. Sample: blood, either unsorted or a sorted T cell fraction (not recorded which). The receptor's source is a human donor who was either an allogeneic HSCT recipient or a stem cell or donor lymphocyte infusion donor (not recorded which). It is not recorded whose cells these are; they may come from a transplant donor. CDR3 residues: CSAPDRTSGSIHEQYF. CDR3 coding DNA: TGCAGTGCTCCCGACAGGACTAGCGGGAGTATCCACGAGCAGTACTTC.